The clone carrying this T cell receptor (beta chain) was observed a handful of times. Its antigen is unidentified. Using RNA template, CDR3s of TCR alpha and beta were amplified with iRepertoire arm-PCR. One-step reverse transcription and amplification started from around 100-400 ng of tissue mRNA or PBMC total RNA. MiXCR, run by TCRdb on the multiplex PCR reads, gives a single entry per CDR3 protein. The repertoire includes more than 110,000 distinct CDR3 sequences, about 39% of them detected once, and more than 15% sits in the top ten. The sample originates from a study of glioma-infiltrating T cells. Findings and limits, study-wide: Very few CDR3 sequences were shared between tissue and blood.

From germline, CDR1 is MDHEN and CDR2 SYDVKM. The CDR3 is made up of 13 amino acids. Trimming shortened V by 3 bases and J by 4 bases, and 9 bases separated the two germline ends. The chain has TRBV28 and TRBJ2-5; D is unresolved. The sequence derives from a human donor with low-grade glioma or glioblastoma, undergoing nonglioma brain surgery, or in good health (not recorded which). Sequencing input: glioma tissue, nonneoplastic brain tissue, or PBMCs (not recorded which). The CDR3 loop is CASSFLERETQYF. The CDR3 bases are TGTGCCAGCAGTTTTTTGGAAAGAGAGACCCAGTACTTC.